This TCR beta chain was sequenced in a study of T cell responses to AZD1222 COVID-19 vaccine (dated by TCRdb to 2020 to 2022). With regard to the full study: TCR sequencing was performed for about 240 trial participants, of whom about 200 were given two doses of AZD1222 and some 26 were given two doses of MenACWY control vaccine. Trial participants were enrolled by age into subgroups of 18-55, 56-69 and 70-plus years, and roughly 160, 29 and 62 TCR-sequenced participants, respectively, were included in these subgroups.

With respect to this clone: There is no known antigen for this receptor. The record has no base qualities; no much larger clone is one base away.

The time point label for this specimen denotes: about 28 days (+/-7) after the second vaccine dose. AZD1222 recipients with second doses at about 4 weeks or about 12 weeks were pooled, because spike-specific TCR depth and breadth did not differ between schedules. The vaccinee samples were drawn from two UK trials, COV001 and COV002, one of which was a single-blind randomized controlled phase 2/3 trial testing AZD1222 (ChAdOx1 nCoV-19) in healthy adults. For TCRbeta chain sequencing, PBMC samples from trial participants were taken at day 0 and at day 28 after the second dose. The CDR3 regions of human TCRbeta chains were subjected to immunosequencing. As for how the authors treated the data: TCRs in the repertoires were compared against a reference library of SARS-CoV-2-specific TCRs that had been generated with the MIRA antigen-specificity platform. Breadth meant the fraction of unique TCRs that were SARS-CoV-2-associated, whereas depth meant the fraction of total T cells that were SARS-CoV-2-associated. Using the MIRA data, each spike-specific TCR was mapped to the spike region that the TCR reacts to and placed in a CD4 or CD8 class. Log10-transformed breadth and depth values were compared by one-way ANOVA with Sidak's multiple comparisons tests. The source is immuneACCESS, and TCRdb retained only in-frame sequences with V and J called. Part of the clones is not carried over; for the studies checked, unresolved V genes explain less than half of this, and the remainder is unexplained. That table gives V, J and clone size, and the DNA gave D and trimming. The sample records around 140,000 clones, roughly 88% of which are singletons. The ten largest clones represent 1.6% of the sample.

CDR1 PRHDT and CDR2 FYEKMQ were looked up in the germline V gene (reference sequence). There are 14 amino acids in the CDR3, from cysteine to phenylalanine inclusive. The entry retains the CDR3 DNA only, 42 bases that are in frame from base 1. The junction shows trimming of 2 bases on V and 7 bases on J, and the gene matches do not reach 2 bases of it. The paper's findings and limits, for the study overall: Because no day 14 peak-response samples were available, the repertoires could be characterized only after the peak T cell response. Reportedly, close to half of the unique spike-specific TCRs recognized epitopes lying outside the regions that are mutated in the B.1.351 and B.1.1.7 variants. The 56-69-year group was small, and its depth increase did not reach significance, likely because of low power. Conclusions about previously exposed vaccinees are limited because only six or seven AZD1222 recipients were SARS-CoV-2 seropositive at baseline. Participants were mostly white British and included more females than males, and it was suggested by the authors that clonal diversity may have been underestimated. A significant rise in spike-specific TCR breadth and depth was observed after two AZD1222 doses relative to day 0 and relative to MenACWY recipients. CD4 TCRs associated with the vaccine covered the entire spike protein, and the dominant responses were in regions 160-218 and 743-854.

This TCR came from an adult who received the AZD1222 COVID-19 vaccine. The chain links TRBV13 with TRBJ2-1; 10 bases in the middle match TRBD2. The sequences come from peripheral blood, collected 28 days after the second AZD1222 dose. The DNA reads TGTGCCAGCAGCTTACGACTAGCGGGTAATGAGCAGTTCTTC. Its translation reads: CASSLRLAGNEQFF.